These T cell receptor beta chains were read from a single sample in a study of CD8 T cells in ankylosing spondylitis. Each CDR3 protein gets one entry after TCRdb re-called the 5' RACE reads with MiXCR. The sample records roughly 350,000 distinct CDR3 sequences, around 7.6% being singletons. The sequencing sample was made of blood, either unsorted or a sorted T cell fraction (not recorded which). The receptors derive from a male donor with ankylosing spondylitis. The CDR3 runs from the conserved cysteine through the conserved F or W. D genes are given only for firm matches. Clone size appears in some rows only: once, few, many, or a class for an expanded clone.

D: TRBD2
V: TRBV20-1
size: few
J: TRBJ2-7
DNA: TGCAGTGCTAGCATAGCGGGAGGGCAGGGCTCGAGCTCCTACGAGCAGTACTTC
CDR3: CSASIAGGQGSSSYEQYF

D: .
V: TRBV2
size: .
J: TRBJ1-5
DNA: TGTGCCAGCAGCGGGCACCCTAGCAATCAGCCCCAGCATTTT
CDR3: CASSGHPSNQPQHF

D: .
V: TRBV4-2
size: .
J: TRBJ1-1
DNA: TGTGCCAGCAGCCCACGACAAGATCTAAACACTGAAGCTTTCTTT
CDR3: CASSPRQDLNTEAFF

D: .
V: TRBV18
size: .
J: TRBJ1-5
DNA: TGTGCCAGCTCACCTTTACAGGTCCTCCTTTCCGGCAATCAGCCCCAGCATTTT
CDR3: CASSPLQVLLSGNQPQHF

D: .
V: TRBV9
size: .
J: TRBJ1-4
DNA: TGTGCCAGCAGCGTAACACGTACCCGGGAAAAACTGTTTTTT
CDR3: CASSVTRTREKLFF

D: TRBD1
V: TRBV6-4
size: .
J: TRBJ1-1
DNA: TGTGCCAGCAGTGACCACGGGACAGGGCGCCCTATGAACACTGAAGCTTTCTTT
CDR3: CASSDHGTGRPMNTEAFF

D: TRBD1
V: TRBV7-3
size: few
J: TRBJ2-3
DNA: TGTGCCAGCAGCCTAGGGACAGGGGGGGCAGATACGCAGTATTTT
CDR3: CASSLGTGGADTQYF

D: .
V: TRBV28
size: many
J: TRBJ2-3
DNA: TGTGCCAGCAGCTTTATTAGAGGTTTCACAGATACGCAGTATTTT
CDR3: CASSFIRGFTDTQYF

D: .
V: TRBV28
size: .
J: TRBJ2-3
DNA: TGTGCCAGCAATGCCGGCGCAGATACGCAGTATTTT
CDR3: CASNAGADTQYF

D: .
V: TRBV4-1
size: many
J: TRBJ2-1
DNA: TGCGCCAGCAGCCACCACCTTAGGACAGCTCAATTTGGGCAGTTCTTC
CDR3: CASSHHLRTAQFGQFF

D: TRBD2
V: TRBV5-1
size: .
J: TRBJ2-2
DNA: TGCGCCACCCGGAGCCCTAGCGGGGACGGGGAGCTGTTTTTT
CDR3: CATRSPSGDGELFF

D: TRBD2
V: TRBV5-1
size: .
J: TRBJ2-1
DNA: TGCGCCAGCAGCTCTCTCGGACTAGCGGCTGATGAGCAGTTCTTC
CDR3: CASSSLGLAADEQFF

D: TRBD1
V: TRBV5-1
size: few
J: TRBJ2-7
DNA: TGCGCCAGCAGCTATTGGGACAGGGGTCACGAGCAGTACTTC
CDR3: CASSYWDRGHEQYF

D: .
V: TRBV3-1
size: few
J: TRBJ1-5
DNA: TGTGCCAGCAGCCCCCAGCATAGCAATCAGCCCCAGCATTTT
CDR3: CASSPQHSNQPQHF

D: .
V: TRBV12-3/TRBV12-4
size: .
J: TRBJ2-1
DNA: TGTGCCAGCACTCCGTTGAATGAGCAGTTCTTC
CDR3: CASTPLNEQFF

D: TRBD2
V: TRBV7-3
size: many
J: TRBJ2-3
DNA: TGTGCCAGCAGCTTGGGACTAGCGGGCACAGATACGCAGTATTTT
CDR3: CASSLGLAGTDTQYF

D: .
V: TRBV20-1
size: few
J: TRBJ2-1
DNA: TGCAGTGCTAGTCACAATGAGCAGTTCTTC
CDR3: CSASHNEQFF

D: TRBD2
V: TRBV7-9
size: .
J: TRBJ2-1
DNA: TGTGCCAGCAGCGGGACTAGCGGGGACCAGGGAGGGCGTGGGCAGTTCTTC
CDR3: CASSGTSGDQGGRGQFF

D: TRBD2
V: TRBV7-8
size: few
J: TRBJ2-3
DNA: TGTGCCAGCAGCATGACTAGCGGTGGAGATACGCAGTATTTT
CDR3: CASSMTSGGDTQYF

D: .
V: TRBV13
size: .
J: TRBJ2-5
DNA: TGTGCCAGCAGGTACACAGGGCGAGAGACCCAGTACTTC
CDR3: CASRYTGRETQYF

D: TRBD2
V: TRBV27
size: .
J: TRBJ2-7
DNA: TGTGCCAGCAGTTTGGCCACAGTAGCGGGAGGATACTACGAGCAGTACTTC
CDR3: CASSLATVAGGYYEQYF

D: .
V: TRBV5-6
size: .
J: TRBJ1-6
DNA: TGTGCCAGCAGCTTACAGAGTTATAATTCACCCCTCCACTTT
CDR3: CASSLQSYNSPLHF

D: .
V: TRBV5-1
size: .
J: TRBJ2-7
DNA: TGCGCCAGCAGCTGGGGCGATAACGAGCAGTACTTC
CDR3: CASSWGDNEQYF

D: .
V: TRBV3-1
size: .
J: TRBJ2-7
DNA: TGTGCCAGCAGCCACGGGGCCAGCGGTGGTTACGAGCAGTACTTC
CDR3: CASSHGASGGYEQYF

D: .
V: TRBV5-1
size: many
J: TRBJ2-1
DNA: TGCGCCAGCAGCTTGGTGCAGCCAATCGACAATGAGCAGTTCTTC
CDR3: CASSLVQPIDNEQFF

D: .
V: TRBV24-1
size: .
J: TRBJ2-2
DNA: TGTGCCACCAGAAGGACGGGTGGGGACACCGGGGAGCTGTTTTTT
CDR3: CATRRTGGDTGELFF

D: .
V: TRBV29-1
size: .
J: TRBJ1-3
DNA: TGCAGCGCCCGGGGGACATCTAACTCTGGAAACACCATATATTTT
CDR3: CSARGTSNSGNTIYF

D: .
V: TRBV10-3
size: few
J: TRBJ2-5
DNA: TGTGCCATCAGAACCGGGGCGGAGCAAGAGACCCAGTACTTC
CDR3: CAIRTGAEQETQYF

D: .
V: TRBV7-9
size: many
J: TRBJ1-3
DNA: TGTGCCAGCCTCAGGCGCTCTGGAAACACCATATATTTT
CDR3: CASLRRSGNTIYF

D: .
V: TRBV12-3/TRBV12-4
size: few
J: TRBJ1-4
DNA: TGTGCCAGCAGTCCCGGATTCCTTAATGAAAAACTGTTTTTT
CDR3: CASSPGFLNEKLFF

D: TRBD1
V: TRBV4-3
size: .
J: TRBJ1-5
DNA: TGCGCCAGCAGCCAAAACCAGGGGGCGGACCAGCCCCAGCATTTT
CDR3: CASSQNQGADQPQHF

D: .
V: TRBV15
size: few
J: TRBJ1-4
DNA: TGTGCCACCAGCCAAGGACGCCATACTAATGAAAAACTGTTTTTT
CDR3: CATSQGRHTNEKLFF

D: .
V: TRBV6-1
size: few
J: TRBJ1-1
DNA: TGTGCCAGCCGCAGACCTACTGAAGCTTTCTTT
CDR3: CASRRPTEAFF

D: TRBD2
V: TRBV29-1
size: many
J: TRBJ2-1
DNA: TGCAGCGTTGGCGGGAGTCGGAATGAGCAGTTCTTC
CDR3: CSVGGSRNEQFF

D: .
V: TRBV20-1
size: many
J: TRBJ2-3
DNA: TGCAGTGCTAATCGTGGAGATACGCAGTATTTT
CDR3: CSANRGDTQYF

D: TRBD2
V: TRBV12-3/TRBV12-4
size: many
J: TRBJ2-2
DNA: TGTGCCAGCAGACCAGGGAGGGAGACCGGGGAGCTGTTTTTT
CDR3: CASRPGRETGELFF

D: .
V: TRBV2
size: many
J: TRBJ1-4
DNA: TGTGCCAGCAGTGGGGTACGAGCAAGTAATGAAAAACTGTTTTTT
CDR3: CASSGVRASNEKLFF

D: TRBD2
V: TRBV4-2
size: few
J: TRBJ2-1
DNA: TGTGCCAGCAGCCAATCGGGAGGAAGCTCCTACAATGAGCAGTTCTTC
CDR3: CASSQSGGSSYNEQFF

D: .
V: TRBV29-1
size: .
J: TRBJ1-4
DNA: TGCAGCGTAGCAGGGAATGAAAAACTGTTTTTT
CDR3: CSVAGNEKLFF

D: .
V: TRBV29-1
size: many
J: TRBJ2-4
DNA: TGCAGCGTTGAACCGGGCAGGGAAAACATTCAGTACTTC
CDR3: CSVEPGRENIQYF

D: TRBD1
V: TRBV5-1
size: many
J: TRBJ1-1
DNA: TGCGCCAGCAGATCACAAGGGACAGGGCAAGGGCCTGAAGCTTTCTTT
CDR3: CASRSQGTGQGPEAFF

D: .
V: TRBV5-1
size: many
J: TRBJ2-3
DNA: TGCGCCAGCCGACCTACCCCGCAGGGTTACAATACGCAGTATTTT
CDR3: CASRPTPQGYNTQYF

D: TRBD1
V: TRBV12-3/TRBV12-4
size: many
J: TRBJ2-3
DNA: TGTGCCAGCAGCAGTGGGACAGGCCTTCCCACAGATACGCAGTATTTT
CDR3: CASSSGTGLPTDTQYF

D: .
V: TRBV12-3/TRBV12-4
size: few
J: TRBJ1-5
DNA: TGTGCCAGCAAAAATAGCAATCAGCCCCAGCATTTT
CDR3: CASKNSNQPQHF

D: .
V: TRBV20-1
size: few
J: TRBJ2-5
DNA: TGCAGTGCTACCCTCGAGAGTACCGTTCGAGAGACCCAGTACTTC
CDR3: CSATLESTVRETQYF

D: .
V: TRBV12-3/TRBV12-4
size: few
J: TRBJ2-1
DNA: TGTGCCAGCAGGACGACCGGGAGCTCCTACAATGAGCAGTTCTTC
CDR3: CASRTTGSSYNEQFF

D: TRBD1
V: TRBV6-5
size: few
J: TRBJ2-2
DNA: TGTGCCAGCAGTTACGGGACAGGGAACACCGGGGAGCTGTTTTTT
CDR3: CASSYGTGNTGELFF

D: .
V: TRBV28
size: .
J: TRBJ2-7
DNA: TGTGCCAGCAGTTTAGGCCCAAAGGGGGCCTACGAGCAGTACTTC
CDR3: CASSLGPKGAYEQYF

D: .
V: TRBV6-6
size: few
J: TRBJ1-1
DNA: TGTGCCAGCAGCCCCTCAGGGTCGACTGAAGCTTTCTTT
CDR3: CASSPSGSTEAFF

D: TRBD2
V: TRBV7-8
size: .
J: TRBJ2-5
DNA: TGTGCCAGCAGGCCCAGACTAGCAAAAGAGACCCAGTACTTC
CDR3: CASRPRLAKETQYF

D: .
V: TRBV27
size: .
J: TRBJ1-2
DNA: TGTGCCAGCAGGAAAGGGACCGCGAACTATGGCTACACCTTC
CDR3: CASRKGTANYGYTF

D: .
V: TRBV7-9
size: few
J: TRBJ2-7
DNA: TGTGCCAGCAGCCCCCCTAGGGGCAGGAGCGAGCAGTACTTC
CDR3: CASSPPRGRSEQYF

D: TRBD2
V: TRBV2
size: many
J: TRBJ2-2
DNA: TGTGCCAGCATCCTCCCGGGACTAGCGGGAGGTGGGTACACCGGGGAGCTGTTTTTT
CDR3: CASILPGLAGGGYTGELFF

D: .
V: TRBV5-1
size: .
J: TRBJ2-4
DNA: TGCGCCAGCAGCTTGGCCGCGCCCAAAAACATTCAGTACTTC
CDR3: CASSLAAPKNIQYF

D: TRBD1
V: TRBV29-1
size: many
J: TRBJ2-3
DNA: TGCAGCGTTGAACCATGGCAGGGACAGGCAGATACGCAGTATTTT
CDR3: CSVEPWQGQADTQYF